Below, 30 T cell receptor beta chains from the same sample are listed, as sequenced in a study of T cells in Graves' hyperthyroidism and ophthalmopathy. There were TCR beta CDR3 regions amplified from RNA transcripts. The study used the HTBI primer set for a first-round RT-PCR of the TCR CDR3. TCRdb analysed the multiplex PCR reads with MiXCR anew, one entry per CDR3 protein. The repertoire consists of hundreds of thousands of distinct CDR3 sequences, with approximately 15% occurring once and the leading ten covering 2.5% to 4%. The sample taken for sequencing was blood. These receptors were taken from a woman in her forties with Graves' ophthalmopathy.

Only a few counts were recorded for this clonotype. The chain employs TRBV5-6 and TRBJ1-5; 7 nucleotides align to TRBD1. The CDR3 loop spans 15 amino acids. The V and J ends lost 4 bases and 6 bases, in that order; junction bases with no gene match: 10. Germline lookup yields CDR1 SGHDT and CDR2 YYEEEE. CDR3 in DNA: TGTGCCAGCAGCCAGACAGGGATCGAAGCTCAGCCCCAGCATTTT. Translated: CASSQTGIEAQPQHF.

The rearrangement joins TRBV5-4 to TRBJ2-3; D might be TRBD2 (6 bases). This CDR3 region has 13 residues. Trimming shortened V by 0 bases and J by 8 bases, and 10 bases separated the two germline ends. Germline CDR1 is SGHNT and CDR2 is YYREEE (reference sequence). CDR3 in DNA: TGTGCCAGCAGCTTGGGGGAACTAGCTACGCAGTATTTT. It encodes CASSLGELATQYF. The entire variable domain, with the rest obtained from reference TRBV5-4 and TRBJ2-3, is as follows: ETGVTQSPTHLIKTRGQQVTLRCSSQSGHNTVSWYQQALGQGPQFIFQYYREEENGRGNFPPRFSGLQFPNYSSELNVNALELDDSALYLCASSLGELATQYFGPGTRLTVL.

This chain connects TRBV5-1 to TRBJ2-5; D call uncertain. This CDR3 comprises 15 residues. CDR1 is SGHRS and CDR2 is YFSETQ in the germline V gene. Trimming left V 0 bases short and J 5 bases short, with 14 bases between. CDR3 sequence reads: CASSLVAAPEETQYF. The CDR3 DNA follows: TGCGCCAGCAGCTTGGTGGCAGCCCCCGAGGAGACCCAGTACTTC.

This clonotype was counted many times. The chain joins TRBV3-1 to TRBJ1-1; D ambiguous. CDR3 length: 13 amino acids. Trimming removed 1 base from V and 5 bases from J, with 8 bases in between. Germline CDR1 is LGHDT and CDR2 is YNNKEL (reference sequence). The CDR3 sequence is CASSQAGGTEAFF. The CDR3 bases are TGTGCCAGCAGCCAAGCCGGAGGGACTGAAGCTTTCTTT.

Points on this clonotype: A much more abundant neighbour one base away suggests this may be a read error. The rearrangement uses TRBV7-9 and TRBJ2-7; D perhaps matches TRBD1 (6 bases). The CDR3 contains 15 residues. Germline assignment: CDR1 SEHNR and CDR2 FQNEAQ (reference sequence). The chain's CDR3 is CAGSSNRDLLDEQYF. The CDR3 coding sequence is TGTGCCGGCAGCTCCAACAGGGATCTCTTAGACGAGCAGTACTTC.

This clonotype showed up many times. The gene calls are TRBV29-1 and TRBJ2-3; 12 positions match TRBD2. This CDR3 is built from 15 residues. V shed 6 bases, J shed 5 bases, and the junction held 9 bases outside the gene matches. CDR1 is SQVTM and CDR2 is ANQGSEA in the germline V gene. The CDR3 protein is CSVARLAGDGDTQYF. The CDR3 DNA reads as TGCAGCGTAGCCCGACTAGCGGGAGATGGAGATACGCAGTATTTT.

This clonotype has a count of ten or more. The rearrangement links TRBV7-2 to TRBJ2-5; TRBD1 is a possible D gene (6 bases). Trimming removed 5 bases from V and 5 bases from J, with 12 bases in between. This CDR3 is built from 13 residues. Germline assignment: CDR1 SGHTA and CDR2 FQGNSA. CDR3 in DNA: TGTGCCAGCAGCAATCAGAGGGGGGAGACCCAGTACTTC. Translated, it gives CASSNQRGETQYF.

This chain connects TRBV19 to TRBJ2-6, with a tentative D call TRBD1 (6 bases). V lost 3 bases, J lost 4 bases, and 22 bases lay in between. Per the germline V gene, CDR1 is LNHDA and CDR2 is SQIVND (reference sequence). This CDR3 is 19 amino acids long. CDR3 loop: CASSIPTGSLRSGANVLTF. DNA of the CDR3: TGTGCCAGTAGTATTCCTACAGGGTCCCTTAGAAGCGGGGCCAACGTCCTGACTTTC.

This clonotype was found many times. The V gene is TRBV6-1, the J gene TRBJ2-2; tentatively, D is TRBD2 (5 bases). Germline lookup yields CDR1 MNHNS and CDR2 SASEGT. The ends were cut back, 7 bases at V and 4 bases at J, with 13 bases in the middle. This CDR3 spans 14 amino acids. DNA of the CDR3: TGTGCCAGCAATGGTAGAGGGCCCACCGGGGAGCTGTTTTTT. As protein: CASNGRGPTGELFF.

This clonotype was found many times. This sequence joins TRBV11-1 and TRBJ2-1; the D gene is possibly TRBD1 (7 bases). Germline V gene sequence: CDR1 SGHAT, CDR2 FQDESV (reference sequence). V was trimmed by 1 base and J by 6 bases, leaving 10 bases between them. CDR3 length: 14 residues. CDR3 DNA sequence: TGTGCCAGCAGCTTAGGTCAGGGGGGCAATGAGCAGTTCTTC. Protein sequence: CASSLGQGGNEQFF.

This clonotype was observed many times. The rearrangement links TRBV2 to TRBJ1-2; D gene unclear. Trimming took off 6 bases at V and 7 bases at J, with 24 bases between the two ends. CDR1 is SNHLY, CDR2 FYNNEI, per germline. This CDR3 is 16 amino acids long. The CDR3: CASSSLIGGVFSGYTF. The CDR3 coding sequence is TGTGCCAGCAGCTCTTTAATCGGTGGGGTTTTTTCTGGCTACACCTTC.

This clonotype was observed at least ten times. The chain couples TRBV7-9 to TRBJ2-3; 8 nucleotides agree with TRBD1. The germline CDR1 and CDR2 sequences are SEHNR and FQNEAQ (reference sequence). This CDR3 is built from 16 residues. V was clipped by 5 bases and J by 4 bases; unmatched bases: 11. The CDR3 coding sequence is TGTGCCAGCAGCAGAGAGACAGGGGTTCGGGCAGATACGCAGTATTTT. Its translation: CASSRETGVRADTQYF. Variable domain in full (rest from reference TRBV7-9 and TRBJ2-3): DTGVSQNPRHKITKRGQNVTFRCDPISEHNRLYWYRQTLGQGPEFLTYFQNEAQLEKSRLLSDRFSAERPKGSFSTLEIQRTEQGDSAMYLCASSRETGVRADTQYFGPGTRLTVL.

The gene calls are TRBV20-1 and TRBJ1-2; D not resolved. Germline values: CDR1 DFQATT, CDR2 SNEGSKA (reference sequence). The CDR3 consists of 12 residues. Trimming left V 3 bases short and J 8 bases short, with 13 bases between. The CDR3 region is CSARFLGGGYTF. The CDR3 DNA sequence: TGCAGTGCTAGGTTTCTGGGAGGGGGCTACACCTTC.

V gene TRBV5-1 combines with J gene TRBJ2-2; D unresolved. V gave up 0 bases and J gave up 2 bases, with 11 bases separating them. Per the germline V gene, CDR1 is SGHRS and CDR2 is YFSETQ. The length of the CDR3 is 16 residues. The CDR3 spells CASSLEAPGNTGELFF. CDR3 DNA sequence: TGCGCCAGCAGCTTGGAGGCCCCAGGAAACACCGGGGAGCTGTTTTTT.

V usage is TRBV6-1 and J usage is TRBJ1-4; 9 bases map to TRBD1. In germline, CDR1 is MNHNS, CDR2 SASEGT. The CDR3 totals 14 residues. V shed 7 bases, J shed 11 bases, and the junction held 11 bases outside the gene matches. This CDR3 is CASTPSGQGEKLFF. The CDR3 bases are TGTGCCAGCACCCCGTCGGGACAGGGTGAGAAACTGTTTTTT.

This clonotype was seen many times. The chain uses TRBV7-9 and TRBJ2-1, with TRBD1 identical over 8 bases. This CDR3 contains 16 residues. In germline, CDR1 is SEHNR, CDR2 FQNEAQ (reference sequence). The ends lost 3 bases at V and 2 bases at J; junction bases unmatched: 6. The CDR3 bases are TGTGCCAGCAGCTTCAGGACAGGGCCAACCTACAATGAGCAGTTCTTC. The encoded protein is CASSFRTGPTYNEQFF.

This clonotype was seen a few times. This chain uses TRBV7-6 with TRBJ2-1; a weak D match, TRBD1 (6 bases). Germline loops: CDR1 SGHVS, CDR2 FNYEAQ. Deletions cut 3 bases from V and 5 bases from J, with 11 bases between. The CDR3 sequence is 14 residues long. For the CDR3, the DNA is TGTGCCAGCAGCTTGTCCCAGGGGAACAATGAGCAGTTCTTC. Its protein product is CASSLSQGNNEQFF.

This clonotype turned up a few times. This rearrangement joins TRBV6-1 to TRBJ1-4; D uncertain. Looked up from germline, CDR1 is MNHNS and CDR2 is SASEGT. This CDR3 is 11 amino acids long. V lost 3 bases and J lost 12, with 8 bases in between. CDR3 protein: CASSDLYELFF. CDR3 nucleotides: TGTGCCAGCAGTGATTTATACGAACTGTTTTTT.

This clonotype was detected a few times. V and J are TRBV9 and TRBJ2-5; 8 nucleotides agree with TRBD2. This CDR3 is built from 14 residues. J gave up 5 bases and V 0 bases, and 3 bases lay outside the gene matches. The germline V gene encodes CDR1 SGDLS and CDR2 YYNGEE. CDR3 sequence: CASSVGSGGETQYF. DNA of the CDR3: TGTGCCAGCAGCGTAGGCAGCGGGGGCGAGACCCAGTACTTC.

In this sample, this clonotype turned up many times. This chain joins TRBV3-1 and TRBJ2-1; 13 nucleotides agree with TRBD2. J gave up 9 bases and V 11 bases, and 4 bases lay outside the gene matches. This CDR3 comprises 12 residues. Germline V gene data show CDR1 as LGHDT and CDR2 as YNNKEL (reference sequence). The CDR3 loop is CASTSGGIEQFF. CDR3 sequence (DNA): TGTGCCTCGACTAGCGGGGGGATTGAGCAGTTCTTC.

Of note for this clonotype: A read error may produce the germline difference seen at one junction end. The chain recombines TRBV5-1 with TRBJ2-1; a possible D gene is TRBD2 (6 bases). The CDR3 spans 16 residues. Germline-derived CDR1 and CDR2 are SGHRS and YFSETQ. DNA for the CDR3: TGCGCCGGCAGCTTGGGGTCTAGCGCGAATTACAATGAGCAGTTCTTC. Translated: CAGSLGSSANYNEQFF.

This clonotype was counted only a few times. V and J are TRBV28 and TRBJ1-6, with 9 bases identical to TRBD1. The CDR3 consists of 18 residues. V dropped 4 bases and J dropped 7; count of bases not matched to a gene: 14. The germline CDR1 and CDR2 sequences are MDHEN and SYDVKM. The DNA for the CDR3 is TGTGCCAGCAGTTCCGGGACAGGGATTCGGATATGGAATTCACCCCTCCACTTT. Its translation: CASSSGTGIRIWNSPLHF.

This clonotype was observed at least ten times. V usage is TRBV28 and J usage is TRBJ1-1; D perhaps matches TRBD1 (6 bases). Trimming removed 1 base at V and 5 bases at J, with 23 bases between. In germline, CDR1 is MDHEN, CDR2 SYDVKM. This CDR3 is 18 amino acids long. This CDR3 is CASSLFLAGKGEGTEAFF. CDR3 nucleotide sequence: TGTGCCAGCAGTTTATTTCTCGCGGGGAAGGGGGAAGGGACTGAAGCTTTCTTT.

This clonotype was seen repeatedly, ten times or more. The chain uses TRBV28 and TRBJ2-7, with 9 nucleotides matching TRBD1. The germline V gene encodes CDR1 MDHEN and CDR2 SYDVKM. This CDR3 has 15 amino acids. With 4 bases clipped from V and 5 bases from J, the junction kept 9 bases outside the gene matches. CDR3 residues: CASSSPPGQGNEQYF. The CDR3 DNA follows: TGTGCCAGCAGTTCTCCCCCGGGACAGGGAAACGAGCAGTACTTC.

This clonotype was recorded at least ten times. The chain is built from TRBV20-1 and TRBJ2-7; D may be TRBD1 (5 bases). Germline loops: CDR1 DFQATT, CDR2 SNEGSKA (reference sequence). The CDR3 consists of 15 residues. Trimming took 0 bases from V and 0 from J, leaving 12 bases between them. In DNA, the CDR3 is TGCAGTGCTAGAGATTTGGGGCGTAGCTCCTACGAGCAGTACTTC. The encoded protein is CSARDLGRSSYEQYF.

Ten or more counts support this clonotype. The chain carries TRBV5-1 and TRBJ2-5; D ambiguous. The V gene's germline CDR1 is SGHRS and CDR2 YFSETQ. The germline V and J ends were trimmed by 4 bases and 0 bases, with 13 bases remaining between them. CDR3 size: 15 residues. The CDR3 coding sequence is TGCGCCAGCAGCCCACCCGGGTCCGACCAAGAGACCCAGTACTTC. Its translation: CASSPPGSDQETQYF.

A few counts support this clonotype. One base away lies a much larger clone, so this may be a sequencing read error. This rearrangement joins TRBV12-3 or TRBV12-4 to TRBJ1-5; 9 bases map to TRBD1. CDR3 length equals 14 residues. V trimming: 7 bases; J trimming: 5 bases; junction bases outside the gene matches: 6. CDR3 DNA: TGTGCCAGCAACCCCACAGGGGGCCATCAGCCCCAGCATTTT. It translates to CASNPTGGHQPQHF.

The chain's CDR3 is CASSVRLAVNTGGETQYF. CDR3 bases: TGTGCCAGCAGCGTTCGACTAGCGGTGAACACCGGGGGAGAGACCCAGTACTTC. The rearrangement uses TRBV11-2 and TRBJ2-5; the match to TRBD2 covers 9 bases. This CDR3 comprises 18 residues. The germline V gene encodes CDR1 SGHAT and CDR2 FQNNGV. The trim removed 5 bases at V and 4 bases at J, leaving 17 bases unmatched.

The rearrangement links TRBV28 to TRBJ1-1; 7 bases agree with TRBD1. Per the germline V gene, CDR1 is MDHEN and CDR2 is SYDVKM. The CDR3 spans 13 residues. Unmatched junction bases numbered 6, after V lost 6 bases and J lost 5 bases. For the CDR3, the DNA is TGTGCCAGCAGCCGACAGGGAAAAACTGAAGCTTTCTTT. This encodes CASSRQGKTEAFF. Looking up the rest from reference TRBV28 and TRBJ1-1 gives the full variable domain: DVKVTQSSRYLVKRTGEKVFLECVQDMDHENMFWYRQDPGLGLRLIYFSYDVKMKEKGDIPEGYSVSREKKERFSLILESASTNQTSMYLCASSRQGKTEAFFGQGTRLTVV.

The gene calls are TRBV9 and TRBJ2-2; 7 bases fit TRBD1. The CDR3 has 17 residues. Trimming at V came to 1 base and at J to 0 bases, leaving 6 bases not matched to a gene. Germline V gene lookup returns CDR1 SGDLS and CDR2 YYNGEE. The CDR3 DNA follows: TGTGCCAGCAGCGTAAGGGACAGATCATCGAACACCGGGGAGCTGTTTTTT. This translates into CASSVRDRSSNTGELFF.